The 8 T cell receptor beta chains below come from one sample, sequenced in a study of cytomegalovirus exposure and HLA in healthy donors. In the PCR, 60 Vbeta and 13 Jbeta primers were used. Method: immunoSEQ multiplex PCR; TCRdb's copy keeps in-frame clones and lacks some. The table lists 150,000 to 200,000 clones, 80% of them singletons. Material: PBMCs. These receptors originate from a boy between 10 and 17 years old in good health and CMV-seronegative.

The V and J genes are TRBV9 and TRBJ2-1, with 8 bases that match TRBD1. Germline V gene lookup returns CDR1 SGDLS and CDR2 YYNGEE. Germline trimming cut 0 bases from V and 9 bases from J; bases unmatched to any gene: 5. The length of the CDR3 is 14 residues. The CDR3 sequence: CASSVGTGRAEQFF. The CDR3 region has the DNA TGTGCCAGCAGCGTAGGGACAGGGCGGGCTGAGCAGTTCTTC.

The chain has TRBV7-9 and TRBJ2-3, with 9 bases that match TRBD2. In germline, CDR1 is SEHNR, CDR2 FQNEAQ (reference sequence). V lost 3 bases, J lost 4 bases, and 5 bases stayed unmatched. This CDR3 is built from 15 residues. The CDR3 nucleotides are TGTGCCAGCAGCTTCGCGCAGCGGGGGGCAGATACGCAGTATTTT. Protein: CASSFAQRGADTQYF.

The J gene is TRBJ1-1, the V gene TRBV27; 9 nucleotides line up with TRBD1. This CDR3 spans 14 amino acids. Looked up from germline, CDR1 is MNHEY and CDR2 is SMNVEV (reference sequence). The V segment lost 6 bases and the J segment 5 bases; nucleotides outside the gene matches: 7. CDR3 region: CASRQGQGKTEAFF. CDR3 bases: TGTGCCAGCAGGCAGGGACAGGGAAAAACTGAAGCTTTCTTT.

The chain recombines TRBV9 with TRBJ2-2; D perhaps matches TRBD2 (6 bases). The CDR3 extends over 13 amino acids. Trimming removed 4 bases from V and 8 bases from J, with 12 bases in between. CDR1 and CDR2 from the germline V gene are SGDLS and YYNGEE. The CDR3 DNA follows: TGTGCCAGCAGCCCACGGGACTTTGGGGAGCTGTTTTTT. Translating gives CASSPRDFGELFF.

The chain joins TRBV2 to TRBJ1-2; D not certain. CDR1 is SNHLY, CDR2 FYNNEI, per germline. V lost 8 bases, J lost 3 bases, and 13 bases lay in between. This CDR3 is built from 13 residues. The CDR3 bases are TGTGCCAGCCCCGCCGCGGCGGACTATGGCTACACCTTC. Protein sequence: CASPAAADYGYTF.

The chain joins TRBV7-9 to TRBJ1-6; maybe TRBD1 (6 bases). Germline loops: CDR1 SEHNR, CDR2 FQNEAQ (reference sequence). This CDR3 is built from 16 residues. The V end lost 4 bases, the J end lost 5 bases, and 15 bases lay between the germline ends. CDR3: CASSSGKGENNSPLHF. The CDR3, as DNA: TGTGCCAGCAGCTCCGGAAAGGGGGAGAATAATTCACCCCTCCACTTT. Based on the CDR3 plus reference TRBV7-9 and TRBJ1-6, the full variable domain is DTGVSQNPRHKITKRGQNVTFRCDPISEHNRLYWYRQTLGQGPEFLTYFQNEAQLEKSRLLSDRFSAERPKGSFSTLEIQRTEQGDSAMYLCASSSGKGENNSPLHFGNGTRLTVT.

The chain combines TRBV29-1 with TRBJ2-5; 7 nucleotides align to TRBD1. The J call may be faulty, since TRBJ2-7 better matches the DNA end. The length of the CDR3 is 12 residues. In germline, CDR1 is SQVTM, CDR2 ANQGSEA. Written as DNA, the CDR3 is TGCAGCGTGAAGACAGGGCCCTACGAGCAGTACTTC. This codes for CSVKTGPYEQYF.

V gene TRBV19 combines with J gene TRBJ1-1, with D possibly matching TRBD1 (6 bases). V was trimmed by 5 bases and J by 7 bases, leaving 14 bases between them. This CDR3 spans 13 amino acids. The germline CDR1 and CDR2 sequences are LNHDA and SQIVND (reference sequence). The CDR3 DNA sequence: TGTGCCAGTAGTTGGGGGCAGGCCTATGAAGCTTTCTTT. Protein sequence: CASSWGQAYEAFF.